Below, 4 T cell receptor beta chains from the same sample are listed, as sequenced in a study of CD8+ T cells in alopecia areata (dated by TCRdb to the late 2010s). The library was prepared using the immunoSEQ multiplex PCR assay. For TCR sequencing, RNA was extracted from every sample and reverse transcribed into cDNA to serve as template. What TCRdb holds here is the immuneACCESS table cut down to in-frame rearrangements. Part of the clones is not present; checked against another copy, under half of the missing clones reflect an unresolved V gene, and the others are unexplained. Recorded for this sample are approximately 150,000 clones; approximately 70% of them occurred a single time. Approximately 10% of the sample goes to the ten largest clones. This specimen's time point label, interpreted: baseline before oral tofacitinib. The sample here was CD8+ T cells sorted from blood, taken at week 0. The receptors were sampled from a human donor with alopecia areata.

V gene TRBV29-1 combines with J gene TRBJ1-3, with D hard to call. Germline assignment: CDR1 SQVTM and CDR2 ANQGSEA. This CDR3 spans 14 amino acids. Trimming shortened V by 4 bases and J by 0 bases, and 10 bases separated the two germline ends. The CDR3 protein is CSVGQADSGNTIYF. For the CDR3, the DNA is TGCAGCGTTGGTCAGGCAGACTCTGGAAACACCATATATTTT.

This clone has a handful of counts. The CDR3, as DNA: TGTGCCAGCAGTGTGTTCTCTGAGCGATACACAGATACGCAGTATTTT. Residues: CASSVFSERYTDTQYF. The J gene is TRBJ2-3, the V gene TRBV2; unclear D gene. V lost 4 bases to trimming and J lost 2 bases, with 16 bases between them. This CDR3 spans 16 amino acids. Germline values: CDR1 SNHLY, CDR2 FYNNEI.

The chain combines TRBV9 with TRBJ2-3, with D possibly matching TRBD1 (5 bases). With 3 bases removed from V and 6 bases from J, the gap between germline ends came to 14 bases. The length of the CDR3 is 14 residues. Germline V lookup: CDR1 SGDLS, CDR2 YYNGEE. The CDR3: CASSEQNGADTQYF. CDR3 DNA: TGTGCCAGCAGCGAACAGAATGGGGCGGATACGCAGTATTTT.

The rearrangement links TRBV30 to TRBJ2-2; tentative D call: TRBD1 (5 bases). Germline CDR1 GTSNPN, CDR2 SVGIG (reference sequence). CDR3 length: 13 amino acids. V was cut by 7 bases and J by 0 bases, with 9 bases left in between. The CDR3 spells CASDSANTGELFF. CDR3 in DNA: TGTGCCTCCGACAGCGCGAACACCGGGGAGCTGTTTTTT.